This T cell receptor (beta chain) was sequenced during a study of CD8 T cells in Susac syndrome. Sequencing of TCR beta covered CD8+ and CD4+ T cells obtained from blood. Negative isolation was used for CD8+ and CD4+ T cells and FACS enrichment for TEMRA cells. The RNA, about 0.45 to 1 ug, was put through reverse transcription using random hexamers. TCRdb itself ran the immunoSEQ multiplex PCR reads through MiXCR, one entry per CDR3 protein. The sample includes approximately 280,000 distinct CDR3 sequences, 85% of them seen just once. Germline lookup yields CDR1 MNHEY and CDR2 SMNVEV (reference sequence). CDR3 size: 13 residues. V shed 3 bases and J shed 4 bases, with 7 bases lying between them.

Input material: CD8+ T cells from PBMCs. This sequence was found in a human donor with multiple sclerosis. The chain combines TRBV27 with TRBJ2-1; D remains ambiguous. The CDR3 bases are TGTGCCAGCAGTTTTTCCTTTTACAATGAGCAGTTCTTC. It translates to CASSFSFYNEQFF.